Presented here are 25 T cell receptor beta chains from one specimen sequenced in a study of early T cells in non-severe SARS-CoV-2 infection. TCRdb ran MiXCR on the 5' RACE reads and lists one entry per CDR3 protein. The sample includes tens of thousands of distinct CDR3 sequences, less than 20% of them seen just once. Here the sequenced sample was whole blood, taken at baseline. The origin of the receptors is an adult who was a healthcare worker with PCR-confirmed SARS-CoV-2 infection or an uninfected control (not recorded which).

This chain links TRBV9 with TRBJ1-1; 7 nucleotides align to TRBD1. CDR3 size: 14 residues. Germline V gene lookup returns CDR1 SGDLS and CDR2 YYNGEE. Unmatched junction bases numbered 5, after V lost 5 bases and J lost 1 base. The CDR3 DNA sequence: TGTGCCAGCAGTAAGGGACAGCAGAACACTGAAGCTTTCTTT. It specifies CASSKGQQNTEAFF.

The chain employs TRBV3-2 and TRBJ2-7; TRBD1 was called by the table and not checked on the DNA. TRBV3-2 is assigned pseudogene status. The length of the CDR3 is 17 residues. CDR3: CASSPEPGRWGSYEQYF. CDR3 coding DNA: TGTGCCAGCAGCCCCGAACCGGGCCGGTGGGGTTCCTACGAGCAGTACTTC.

This clonotype was recorded many times. The chain links TRBV2 to TRBJ2-3; tentatively, D is TRBD2 (5 bases). Germline lookup yields CDR1 SNHLY and CDR2 FYNNEI. The CDR3 sequence is 14 residues long. Trimming took 10 bases from V and 1 from J, leaving 15 bases between them. The CDR3 is CATRRREGTDTQYF. DNA of the CDR3: TGTGCCACCCGCCGTCGGGAAGGCACAGATACGCAGTATTTT.

The chain recombines TRBV5-5 with TRBJ2-3, with 8 bases matching TRBD2. Per germline, CDR1 SGHKS and CDR2 YYEKEE (reference sequence). This CDR3 comprises 15 residues. V lost 2 bases, J lost 0 bases, and 2 bases stayed unmatched. The CDR3 protein is CASSFSGTSTDTQYF. For the CDR3, the DNA is TGTGCCAGCAGCTTTAGCGGGACGAGCACAGATACGCAGTATTTT.

The chain employs TRBV29-1 and TRBJ1-1; D perhaps matches TRBD1 (5 bases). With 4 bases removed from V and 5 bases from J, the gap between germline ends came to 14 bases. The CDR3 length is 13 residues. CDR1 is SQVTM and CDR2 is ANQGSEA in the germline V gene. The CDR3 coding sequence is TGCAGCGTTGCTAACAGGTACTTGACTGAAGCTTTCTTT. Residues: CSVANRYLTEAFF.

The CDR3 sequence: CASSRQSNQPQHF. The CDR3 region has the DNA TGTGCCAGTAGTCGACAGAGCAATCAGCCCCAGCATTTT. The J gene is TRBJ1-5, the V gene TRBV19; D might be TRBD1 (5 bases). V lost 5 bases, J lost 1 base, and 6 bases lay in between. Germline V gene data show CDR1 as LNHDA and CDR2 as SQIVND (reference sequence). The CDR3 consists of 13 residues. The full variable domain, its missing parts supplied by reference TRBV19 and TRBJ1-5, is DGGITQSPKYLFRKEGQNVTLSCEQNLNHDAMYWYRQDPGQGLRLIYYSQIVNDFQKGDIAEGYSVSREKKESFPLTVTSAQKNPTAFYLCASSRQSNQPQHFGDGTRLSIL.

The chain recombines TRBV2 with TRBJ1-5, with a tentative D call TRBD1 (6 bases). Trimming removed 4 bases from V and 2 bases from J, with 12 bases in between. The CDR3 sequence is 15 residues long. Looked up from germline, CDR1 is SNHLY and CDR2 is FYNNEI. The CDR3 loop reads CASSAGGGGNQPQHF. The CDR3 nucleotides read TGTGCCAGCAGTGCTGGGGGCGGCGGCAATCAGCCCCAGCATTTT.

This clonotype was counted ten times or more. The J gene is TRBJ2-1, the V gene TRBV7-9; D uncertain. Per germline, CDR1 SEHNR and CDR2 FQNEAQ (reference sequence). The CDR3 covers 11 residues. The V end was cut by 3 bases, the J end by 7 bases, with 4 bases between. The CDR3 sequence: CASSFPNEQFF. CDR3 nucleotide sequence: TGTGCCAGCAGCTTTCCGAATGAGCAGTTCTTC.

J is TRBJ2-7 and V is TRBV19, with TRBD1 as a possible D gene (6 bases). Trimming removed 4 bases from V and 7 bases from J, with 11 bases in between. The CDR3 loop spans 12 amino acids. Germline V gives CDR1 LNHDA, CDR2 SQIVND (reference sequence). In DNA, the CDR3 is TGTGCCAGTAGTACGACAGGCGGTGAGCAGTACTTC. It codes for CASSTTGGEQYF.

This clonotype has more than one count but fewer than ten. The chain joins TRBV6-1 to TRBJ1-4; D uncertain. Trimming pared 4 bases from V and 0 bases from J, leaving 6 bases between. CDR1 is MNHNS, CDR2 SASEGT, per germline. CDR3 size: 14 residues. The CDR3 bases are TGTGCCAGCAGTGGAGTTACAACTAATGAAAAACTGTTTTTT. It codes for CASSGVTTNEKLFF.

This clonotype was seen a handful of times. The rearrangement joins TRBV7-8 to TRBJ2-2, with 8 bases lining up with TRBD1. Trimming cost V 5 bases and J 6 bases; bases outside gene matches: 11. The CDR3 runs to 16 residues. Germline CDR1 reads SGHVS; CDR2 reads FQNEAQ. The CDR3 loop is CASSPRDRGWSGELFF. CDR3 in DNA: TGTGCCAGCAGCCCACGCGACAGGGGTTGGTCCGGGGAGCTGTTTTTT.

CDR3 region: CASSLGRGLETQYF. CDR3 sequence (DNA): TGTGCCAGCAGTTTGGGCAGGGGCTTGGAGACCCAGTACTTC. This sequence joins TRBV12-3 or TRBV12-4 and TRBJ2-5; D perhaps matches TRBD1 (6 bases). The CDR3 totals 14 residues. V was cut by 3 bases and J by 5 bases, with 13 bases left in between.

The J gene is TRBJ2-7, the V gene TRBV3-1; 7 bases are shared with TRBD1. The CDR3 runs 16 residues. CDR1 and CDR2 from the germline V gene are LGHDT and YNNKEL (reference sequence). V lost 5 bases and J lost 4; bases outside the gene matches: 14. The CDR3 is CASSEGTQTGLYEQYF. CDR3 coding DNA: TGTGCCAGCAGCGAAGGGACCCAGACAGGGCTATACGAGCAGTACTTC.

The V call is TRBV10-1, the J call TRBJ2-3; 8 nucleotides line up with TRBD2. With V trimmed by 3 bases and J by 5 bases, 13 bases remained unmatched. CDR3 length: 17 amino acids. Germline CDR1 WNHNN, CDR2 SYGVQD (reference sequence). CDR3 residues: CASSDAGTAGEVDTQYF. CDR3 DNA: TGCGCCAGCAGTGATGCGGGAACAGCGGGAGAGGTAGATACGCAGTATTTT.

This clonotype was counted many times. V gene TRBV18 combines with J gene TRBJ2-7; maybe TRBD2 (6 bases). The CDR3 has 19 amino acids. V lost 3 bases, J lost 0 bases, and 24 bases lay in between. Germline V gene lookup returns CDR1 KGHSH and CDR2 LQKENI. The CDR3 DNA reads as TGTGCCAGCTCACCCAAAAACTCCGGGACTTCAAAAGGCTCCTACGAGCAGTACTTC. Its protein product is CASSPKNSGTSKGSYEQYF.

This clonotype turned up a few times. V usage is TRBV11-2 and J usage is TRBJ1-2; 9 bases align to TRBD1. V gave up 6 bases and J gave up 4 bases; unmatched junction bases: 6. The germline gives CDR1 SGHAT, CDR2 FQNNGV. The CDR3 consists of 14 residues. CDR3 sequence: CASSRDRERYGYTF. CDR3 in DNA: TGTGCCAGCAGTCGGGACAGGGAACGCTATGGCTACACCTTC.

This clonotype was seen a handful of times. The chain has TRBV30 and TRBJ1-1, with 7 bases fitting TRBD1. V gave up 2 bases and J gave up 10 bases; unmatched junction bases: 10. Germline V gene sequence: CDR1 GTSNPN, CDR2 SVGIG (reference sequence). CDR3 length: 13 amino acids. CDR3 coding DNA: TGTGCCTGGAGTAACAGGGGAGTCGGAGGAGCTTTCTTT. Protein sequence: CAWSNRGVGGAFF.

The V gene is TRBV2, the J gene TRBJ2-1; D assignment may be TRBD1 or TRBD2 (5 bases each). This CDR3 has 14 amino acids. Trimming pared 7 bases from V and 1 base from J, leaving 11 bases between. Germline V lookup: CDR1 SNHLY, CDR2 FYNNEI. CDR3 DNA: TGTGCCAGCATGGCCAGGGAGTCCTACAATGAGCAGTTCTTC. As protein: CASMARESYNEQFF.

In its sample, this clonotype was seen many times. The rearrangement links TRBV5-1 to TRBJ1-6; D not certain. The V end lost 3 bases, the J end lost 8 bases, and 18 bases lay between the germline ends. CDR1 SGHRS and CDR2 YFSETQ come from the germline V gene. CDR3 length: 16 amino acids. The DNA for the CDR3 is TGCGCCAGCAGCTGGGGAATCTTGGGGTCCGATTCACCCCTCCACTTT. It is translated as CASSWGILGSDSPLHF.

CDR3 region: CASSQPGMPNEKLFF. CDR3 bases: TGTGCCAGCAGCCAGCCGGGCATGCCTAATGAAAAACTGTTTTTT. The chain has TRBV3-1 and TRBJ1-4; D is undetermined. Germline V gives CDR1 LGHDT, CDR2 YNNKEL (reference sequence). Deletions cut 3 bases from V and 3 bases from J, with 11 bases between. This CDR3 contains 15 residues.

The table lists this clonotype with a few counts. The chain uses TRBV20-1 and TRBJ1-4; D perhaps matches TRBD1 (5 bases). CDR1 and CDR2 (germline): DFQATT, SNEGSKA (reference sequence). Trimming removed 3 bases from V and 5 bases from J, with 19 bases in between. This CDR3 comprises 16 residues. The CDR3, as DNA: TGCAGTGCTAGTCGGGGCAGTACGGGGGTGAATGAAAAACTGTTTTTT. It yields the protein CSASRGSTGVNEKLFF.

The genes are TRBV7-2 and TRBJ2-7, with D possibly being TRBD2 (6 bases). The CDR3 spans 16 residues. V was cut by 1 base and J by 0 bases, with 13 bases left in between. Germline V gene data show CDR1 as SGHTA and CDR2 as FQGNSA. CDR3 DNA: TGTGCCAGCAGCTTAGGGCCGGCGGGGAGCTCCTACGAGCAGTACTTC. Amino acid sequence: CASSLGPAGSSYEQYF.

This clonotype appeared many times. This sequence joins TRBV5-1 and TRBJ1-6, with 7 bases that match TRBD1. Germline values: CDR1 SGHRS, CDR2 YFSETQ. This CDR3 is built from 14 residues. The V segment lost 2 bases and the J segment 9 bases; nucleotides outside the gene matches: 5. The CDR3 protein is CASSLQGQGSPLHF. CDR3 nucleotide sequence: TGCGCCAGCAGCTTACAGGGGCAAGGTTCACCCCTCCACTTT.

This chain joins TRBV10-2 and TRBJ1-2; tentative D call: TRBD1 (6 bases). V lost 4 bases and J lost 2, with 11 bases in between. Germline V gene sequence: CDR1 WSHSY, CDR2 SAAADI. CDR3 size: 14 residues. CDR3 nucleotide sequence: TGCGCCAGCAGTGCGGACAGCCCAAACTATGGCTACACCTTC. Amino acid sequence: CASSADSPNYGYTF.

This chain uses TRBV11-2 with TRBJ2-4; 7 bases line up with TRBD1. This CDR3 comprises 16 residues. Germline trimming cut 3 bases from V and 5 bases from J; bases unmatched to any gene: 10. Germline V lookup: CDR1 SGHAT, CDR2 FQNNGV. CDR3 nucleotides: TGTGCCAGCAGCTTTGGGACCGGGACAGCGGAAAACATTCAGTACTTC. As protein: CASSFGTGTAENIQYF.